This T cell receptor (beta chain) was sequenced during a study of siplizumab effects on memory and regulatory T cells. Study-wide points: Proof of suppressive function in proliferating Tregs from siplizumab cultures was not established. A naive or memory phenotype could not be assigned to roughly 80-95% of the proliferating CD4+ or CD8+ clones. The study found naive T cells seemingly more diverse than memory cells and seemingly major alloresponse contributors.

Assays covered some 98,000 TCR templates per sample. TCRdb's table, derived via immunoSEQ multiplex PCR, lists solely in-frame clones and lacks some. The sample carries approximately 65,000 clones, about 80% recorded once. Germline assignment: CDR1 SGHNT and CDR2 YYREEE (reference sequence). The germline V and J ends were trimmed by 0 bases and 5 bases, with 6 bases remaining between them. The CDR3 runs 13 residues. About this clone: Its antigen is as yet unknown.

This sequence joins TRBV5-4 and TRBJ1-5; no firm D call. This TCR was recovered from a human donor in good health. Sample: memory CD4+ T cells sorted from blood. CDR3 bases: TGTGCCAGCAGCTTGGGGTGGGATCAGCCCCAGCATTTT. Translated: CASSLGWDQPQHF.